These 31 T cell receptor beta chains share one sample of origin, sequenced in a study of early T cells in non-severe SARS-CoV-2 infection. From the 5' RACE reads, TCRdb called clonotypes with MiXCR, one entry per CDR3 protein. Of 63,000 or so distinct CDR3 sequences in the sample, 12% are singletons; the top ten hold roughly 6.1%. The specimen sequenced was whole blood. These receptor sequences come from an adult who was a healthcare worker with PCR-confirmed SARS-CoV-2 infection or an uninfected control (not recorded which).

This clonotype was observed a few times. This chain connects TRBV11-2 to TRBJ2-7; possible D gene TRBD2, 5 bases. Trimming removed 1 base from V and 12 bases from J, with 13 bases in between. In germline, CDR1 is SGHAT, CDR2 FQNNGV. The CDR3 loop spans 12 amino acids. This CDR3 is CASSLVEGGRYF. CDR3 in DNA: TGTGCCAGCAGCTTAGTAGAGGGCGGACGGTACTTC.

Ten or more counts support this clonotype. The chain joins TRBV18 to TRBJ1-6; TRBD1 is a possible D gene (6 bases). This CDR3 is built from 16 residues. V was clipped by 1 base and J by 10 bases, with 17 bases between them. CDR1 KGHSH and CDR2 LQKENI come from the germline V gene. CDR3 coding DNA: TGTGCCAGCTCACCACGGCTGGCAGGGGACGGATCACCCCTCCACTTT. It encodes CASSPRLAGDGSPLHF.

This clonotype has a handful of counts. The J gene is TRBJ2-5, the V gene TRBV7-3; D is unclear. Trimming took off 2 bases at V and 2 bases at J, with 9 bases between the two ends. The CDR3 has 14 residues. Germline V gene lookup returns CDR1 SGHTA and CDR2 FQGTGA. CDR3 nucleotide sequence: TGTGCCAGCAGCTTACATCCAGAACAAGAGACCCAGTACTTC. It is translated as CASSLHPEQETQYF. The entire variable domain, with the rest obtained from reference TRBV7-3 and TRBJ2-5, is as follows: GAGVSQTPSNKVTEKGKYVELRCDPISGHTALYWYRQSLGQGPEFLIYFQGTGAADDSGLPNDRFFAVRPEGSVSTLKIQRTERGDSAVYLCASSLHPEQETQYFGPGTRLLVL.

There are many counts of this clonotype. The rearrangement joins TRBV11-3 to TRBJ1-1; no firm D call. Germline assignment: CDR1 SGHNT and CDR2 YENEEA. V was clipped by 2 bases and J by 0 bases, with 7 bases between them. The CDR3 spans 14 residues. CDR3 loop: CASSLRVMNTEAFF. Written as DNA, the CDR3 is TGTGCCAGCAGCTTACGCGTAATGAACACTGAAGCTTTCTTT.

The CDR3 nucleotides read TGTGCCGGACCCCGGGGAGGGGCCGCGAACACCGGGGAGCTGTTTTTT. This encodes CAGPRGGAANTGELFF. V usage is TRBV9 and J usage is TRBJ2-2; 7 bases match TRBD2. V dropped 10 bases and J dropped 0; count of bases not matched to a gene: 12. This CDR3 spans 16 amino acids. The germline V gene encodes CDR1 SGDLS and CDR2 YYNGEE.

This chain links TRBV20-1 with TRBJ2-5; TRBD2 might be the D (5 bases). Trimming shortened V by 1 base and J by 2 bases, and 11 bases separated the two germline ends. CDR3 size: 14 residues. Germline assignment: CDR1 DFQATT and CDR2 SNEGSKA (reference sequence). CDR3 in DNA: TGCAGTGCTAGAGCGATGACGGGGCAAGAGACCCAGTACTTC. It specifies CSARAMTGQETQYF.

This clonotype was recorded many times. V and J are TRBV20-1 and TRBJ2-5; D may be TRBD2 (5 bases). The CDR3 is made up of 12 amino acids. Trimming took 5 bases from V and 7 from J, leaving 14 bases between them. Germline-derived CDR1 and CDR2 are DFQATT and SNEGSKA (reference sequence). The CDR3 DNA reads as TGCAGTGCTGCGGGCGGTCCGGGGACCCAGTACTTC. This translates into CSAAGGPGTQYF.

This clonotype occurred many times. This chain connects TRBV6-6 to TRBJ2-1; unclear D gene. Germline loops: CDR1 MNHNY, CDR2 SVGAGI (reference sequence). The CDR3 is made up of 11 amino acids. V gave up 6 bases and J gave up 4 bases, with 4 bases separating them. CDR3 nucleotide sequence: TGTGCCAGCAGCAATTACAATGAGCAGTTCTTC. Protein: CASSNYNEQFF.

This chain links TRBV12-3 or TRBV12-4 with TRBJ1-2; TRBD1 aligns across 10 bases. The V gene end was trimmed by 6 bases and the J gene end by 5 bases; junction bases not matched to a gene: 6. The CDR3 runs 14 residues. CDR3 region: CASSRDRGTYGYTF. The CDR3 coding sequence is TGTGCCAGCAGCCGGGACAGGGGAACATATGGCTACACCTTC.

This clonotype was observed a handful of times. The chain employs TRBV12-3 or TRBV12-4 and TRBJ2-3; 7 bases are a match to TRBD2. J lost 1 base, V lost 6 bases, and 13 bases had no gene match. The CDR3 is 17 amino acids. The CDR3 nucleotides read TGTGCCAGCAGCCCTTGGGCTGGGAGGGCCGGCACAGATACGCAGTATTTT. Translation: CASSPWAGRAGTDTQYF.

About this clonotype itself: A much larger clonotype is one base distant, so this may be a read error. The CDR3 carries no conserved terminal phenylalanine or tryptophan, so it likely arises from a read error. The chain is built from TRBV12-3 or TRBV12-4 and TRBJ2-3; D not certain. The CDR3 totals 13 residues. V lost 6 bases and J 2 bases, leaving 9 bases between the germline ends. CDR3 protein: CASSPEATDTQYY. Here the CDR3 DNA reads TGTGCCAGCAGCCCCGAGGCCACAGATACGCAGTATTAT.

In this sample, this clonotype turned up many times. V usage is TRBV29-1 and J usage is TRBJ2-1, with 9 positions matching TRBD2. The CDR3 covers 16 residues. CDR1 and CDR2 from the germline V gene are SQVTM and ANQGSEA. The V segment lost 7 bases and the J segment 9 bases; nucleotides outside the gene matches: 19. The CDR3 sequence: CSAESAAGGVPGEQFF. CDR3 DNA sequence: TGCAGCGCCGAATCTGCTGCGGGGGGGGTACCTGGTGAGCAGTTCTTC.

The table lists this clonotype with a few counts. The CDR3: CAWSARLAGVNLNTGELFF. DNA for the CDR3: TGTGCCTGGAGTGCGCGACTAGCGGGGGTCAACCTGAACACCGGGGAGCTGTTTTTT. The rearrangement joins TRBV30 to TRBJ2-2, with 12 bases identical to TRBD2. CDR3 length equals 19 residues. The germline CDR1 and CDR2 sequences are GTSNPN and SVGIG (reference sequence). Unmatched junction bases numbered 10, after V lost 1 base and J lost 1 base. The full variable domain, in which reference TRBV30 and TRBJ2-2 provide the parts outside the CDR3, is SQTIHQWPATLVQPVGSPLSLECTVEGTSNPNLYWYRQAAGRGLQLLFYSVGIGQISSEVPQNLSASRPQDRQFILSSKKLLLSDSGFYLCAWSARLAGVNLNTGELFFGEGSRLTVL.

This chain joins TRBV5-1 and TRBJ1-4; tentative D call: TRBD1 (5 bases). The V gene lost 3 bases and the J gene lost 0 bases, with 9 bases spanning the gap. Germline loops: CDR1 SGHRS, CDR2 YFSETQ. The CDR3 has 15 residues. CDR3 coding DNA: TGCGCCAGCAGCTCCCAGGGATCAACTAATGAAAAACTGTTTTTT. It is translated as CASSSQGSTNEKLFF.

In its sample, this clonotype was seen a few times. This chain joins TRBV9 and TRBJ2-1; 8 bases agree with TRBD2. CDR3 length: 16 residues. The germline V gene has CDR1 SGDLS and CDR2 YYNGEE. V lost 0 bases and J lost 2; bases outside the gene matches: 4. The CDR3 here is CASSVVAGFAYNEQFF. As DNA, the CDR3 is TGTGCCAGCAGCGTAGTAGCGGGATTCGCCTACAATGAGCAGTTCTTC.

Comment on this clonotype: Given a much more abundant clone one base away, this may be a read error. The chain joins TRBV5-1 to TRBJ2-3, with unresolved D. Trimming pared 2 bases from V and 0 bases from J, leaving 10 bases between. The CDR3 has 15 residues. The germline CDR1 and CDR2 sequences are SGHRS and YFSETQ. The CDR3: CASSLEWSSTDTQYF. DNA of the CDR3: TGCGCCAGCAGCTTAGAGTGGTCTAGCACAGATACGCAGTATTTT.

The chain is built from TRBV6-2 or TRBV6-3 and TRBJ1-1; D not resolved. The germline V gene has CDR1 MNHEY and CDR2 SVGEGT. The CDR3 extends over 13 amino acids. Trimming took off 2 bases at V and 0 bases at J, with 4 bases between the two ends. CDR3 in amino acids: CASSYIMNTEAFF. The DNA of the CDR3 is TGTGCCAGCAGTTACATTATGAACACTGAAGCTTTCTTT.

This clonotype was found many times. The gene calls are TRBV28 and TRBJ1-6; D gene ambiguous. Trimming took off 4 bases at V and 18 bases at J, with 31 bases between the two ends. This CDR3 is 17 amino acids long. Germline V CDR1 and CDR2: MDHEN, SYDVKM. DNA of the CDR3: TGTGCCAGCAGTTCGATGCCGGGGTTTACATCAACACTTCTCTCCCACTTT. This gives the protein CASSSMPGFTSTLLSHF.

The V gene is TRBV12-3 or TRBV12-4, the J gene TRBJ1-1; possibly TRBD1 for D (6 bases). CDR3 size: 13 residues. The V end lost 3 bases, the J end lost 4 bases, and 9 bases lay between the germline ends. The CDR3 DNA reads TGTGCCAGCAGTTTCGGCAGGGGCACTGAAGCTTTCTTT. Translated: CASSFGRGTEAFF.

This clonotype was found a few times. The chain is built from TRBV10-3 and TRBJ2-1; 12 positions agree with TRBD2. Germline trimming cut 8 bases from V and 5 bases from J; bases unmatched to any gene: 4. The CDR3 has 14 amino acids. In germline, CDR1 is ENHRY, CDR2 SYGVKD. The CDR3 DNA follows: TGTGCCATCCGGACTAGCGGGACGGACAATGAGCAGTTCTTC. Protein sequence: CAIRTSGTDNEQFF.

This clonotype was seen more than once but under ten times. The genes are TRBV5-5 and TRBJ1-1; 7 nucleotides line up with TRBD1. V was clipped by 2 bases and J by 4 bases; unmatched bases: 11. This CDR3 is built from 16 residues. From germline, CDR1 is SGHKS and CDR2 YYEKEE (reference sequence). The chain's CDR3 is CASSLQDRAVGTEAFF. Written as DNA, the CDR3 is TGTGCCAGCAGCTTACAAGACAGGGCCGTGGGCACTGAAGCTTTCTTT.

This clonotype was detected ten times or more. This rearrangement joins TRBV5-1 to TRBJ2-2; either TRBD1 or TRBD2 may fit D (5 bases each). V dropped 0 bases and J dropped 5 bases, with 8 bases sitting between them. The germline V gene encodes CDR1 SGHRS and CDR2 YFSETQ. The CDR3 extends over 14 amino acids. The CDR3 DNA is TGCGCCAGCAGCTTGGATTGGGGGACCGGGGAGCTGTTTTTT. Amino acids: CASSLDWGTGELFF.

The CDR3 nucleotides read TGTGCCAGCAGCTTAGGTCTGTTGCGGGGGGGCCGAAATGAGCAGTTCTTC. Protein product: CASSLGLLRGGRNEQFF. This chain links TRBV7-9 with TRBJ2-1, with TRBD2 matching 9 bases. Germline-derived CDR1 and CDR2 are SEHNR and FQNEAQ (reference sequence). The CDR3 has 17 amino acids. The junction had 11 bases not matched to a gene; V was cut back by 1 base and J by 7 bases. Full variable domain (missing parts from reference TRBV7-9 and TRBJ2-1): DTGVSQNPRHKITKRGQNVTFRCDPISEHNRLYWYRQTLGQGPEFLTYFQNEAQLEKSRLLSDRFSAERPKGSFSTLEIQRTEQGDSAMYLCASSLGLLRGGRNEQFFGPGTRLTVL.

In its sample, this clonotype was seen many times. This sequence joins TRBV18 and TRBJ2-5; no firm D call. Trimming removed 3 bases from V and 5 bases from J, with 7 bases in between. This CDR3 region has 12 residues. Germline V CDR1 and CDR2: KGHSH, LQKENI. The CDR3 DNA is TGTGCCAGCTCACCTCTAGGGGAGACCCAGTACTTC. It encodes CASSPLGETQYF.

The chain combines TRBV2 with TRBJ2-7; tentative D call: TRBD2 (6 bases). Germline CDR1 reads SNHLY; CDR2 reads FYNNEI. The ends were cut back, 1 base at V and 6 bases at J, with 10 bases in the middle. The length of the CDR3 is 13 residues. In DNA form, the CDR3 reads TGTGCCAGCAGTGAAGAAAAGGGAGGCGAGCAGTACTTC. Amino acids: CASSEEKGGEQYF.

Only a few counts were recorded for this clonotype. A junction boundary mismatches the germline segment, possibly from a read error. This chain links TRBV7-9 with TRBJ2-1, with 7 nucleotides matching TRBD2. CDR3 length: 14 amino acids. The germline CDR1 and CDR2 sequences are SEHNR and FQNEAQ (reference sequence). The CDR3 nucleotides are TGTGCCAGCAGCTTAAGCGGGGCCTACACTGAGCAGTTCTTC. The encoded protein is CASSLSGAYTEQFF. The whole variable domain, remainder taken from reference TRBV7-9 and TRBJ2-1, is DTGVSQNPRHKITKRGQNVTFRCDPISEHNRLYWYRQTLGQGPEFLTYFQNEAQLEKSRLLSDRFSAERPKGSFSTLEIQRTEQGDSAMYLCASSLSGAYTEQFFGPGTRLTVL.

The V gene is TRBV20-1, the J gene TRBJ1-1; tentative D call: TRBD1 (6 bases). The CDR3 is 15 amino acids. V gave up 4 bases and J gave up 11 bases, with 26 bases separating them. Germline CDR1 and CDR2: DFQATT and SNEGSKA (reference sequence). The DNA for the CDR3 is TGCAGTGCTACCAACGCCGTTAAACAGGGACTGAGTGCTTTCTTT. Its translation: CSATNAVKQGLSAFF.

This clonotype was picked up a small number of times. The CDR3 bases are TGTGCCAGCAGTAAACAGGGAGGTCACACTGAAGCTTTCTTT. Protein product: CASSKQGGHTEAFF. The chain is built from TRBV5-4 and TRBJ1-1; a weak D match, TRBD1 (6 bases). V gave up 5 bases and J gave up 3 bases, with 14 bases separating them. The CDR3 contains 14 residues. Germline V gives CDR1 SGHNT, CDR2 YYREEE (reference sequence).

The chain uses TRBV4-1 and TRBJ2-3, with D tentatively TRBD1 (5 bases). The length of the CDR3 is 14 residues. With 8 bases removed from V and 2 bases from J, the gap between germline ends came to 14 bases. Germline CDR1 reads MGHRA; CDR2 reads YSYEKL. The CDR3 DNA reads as TGCGCCAGCCAGCCAAGGGGTCTCACAGATACGCAGTATTTT. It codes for CASQPRGLTDTQYF.

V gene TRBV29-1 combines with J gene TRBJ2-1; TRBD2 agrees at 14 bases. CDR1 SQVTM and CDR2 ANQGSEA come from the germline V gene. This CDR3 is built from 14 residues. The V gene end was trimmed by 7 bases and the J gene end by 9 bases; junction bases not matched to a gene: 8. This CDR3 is CSGATSGGAVEQFF. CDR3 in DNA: TGCAGCGGTGCGACTAGCGGGGGGGCTGTTGAGCAGTTCTTC.

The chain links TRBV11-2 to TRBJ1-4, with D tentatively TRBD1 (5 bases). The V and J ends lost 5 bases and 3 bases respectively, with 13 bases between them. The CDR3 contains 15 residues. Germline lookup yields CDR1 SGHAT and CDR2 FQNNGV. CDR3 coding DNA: TGTGCCAGCAGCCCTGGGGCCGCGGCTAATGAAAAACTGTTTTTT. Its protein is CASSPGAAANEKLFF.